Below, 19 T cell receptor beta chains from the same sample are listed, as sequenced in a study of vaccination and CD4 T cells after COVID-19. These receptors have no identified antigens. Sequencing of DNA taken from cultured CD4+ T cells relied on the Oncomine TCR Beta short-read assay. Each CDR3 protein gets one entry after TCRdb re-called the PCR reads with MiXCR. The sample has more than 15,000 distinct CDR3 sequences; more than 20% are singletons. Treatment defined: approximately nine-day PBMC culture with coronavirus spike peptide pools or control peptides (ViraFEST assay). Source material: cultured CD4+ T cells from blood. The receptor source for this set is a human donor with COVID-19.

The V and J genes are TRBV7-8 and TRBJ1-4, with 7 nucleotides matching TRBD1. The CDR3 has 17 residues. Trimming cost V 3 bases and J 8 bases; bases outside gene matches: 15. CDR1 is SGHVS, CDR2 FQNEAQ, per germline. The DNA of the CDR3 is TGTGCCAGCAGCTTTCGTAGAAACAGGGGAGGGGAGGAAAAACTGTTTTTT. Translation: CASSFRRNRGGEEKLFF. The variable domain in full, with the rest retrieved from reference TRBV7-8 and TRBJ1-4, is GAGVSQSPRYKVAKRGQDVALRCDPISGHVSLFWYQQALGQGPEFLTYFQNEAQLDKSGLPSDRFFAERPEGSVSTLKIQRTQQEDSAVYLCASSFRRNRGGEEKLFFGSGTQLSVL.

V usage is TRBV27 and J usage is TRBJ2-7; 7 positions agree with TRBD2. This CDR3 is built from 11 residues. V shed 6 bases and J 7 bases; nucleotides not matched to a gene: 3. The germline gives CDR1 MNHEY, CDR2 SMNVEV (reference sequence). The CDR3 DNA sequence: TGTGCCAGCAGGGGGGGGTGGGAGCAGTACTTC. Protein product: CASRGGWEQYF.

This chain joins TRBV7-3 and TRBJ2-2; D remains ambiguous. V lost 6 bases, J lost 2 bases, and 10 bases lay in between. There are 14 residues in the CDR3. CDR1 and CDR2 (germline): SGHTA, FQGTGA. The CDR3 region is CASSPNGNTGELFF. For the CDR3, the DNA is TGTGCCAGCAGTCCAAACGGAAACACCGGGGAGCTGTTTTTT.

This rearrangement joins TRBV28 to TRBJ1-2, with 8 nucleotides matching TRBD1. This CDR3 spans 14 amino acids. V lost 11 bases, J lost 4 bases, and 12 bases stayed unmatched. Germline V gene data show CDR1 as MDHEN and CDR2 as SYDVKM. The CDR3 here is CAASLTGQGYGYTF. CDR3 nucleotides: TGTGCCGCCAGCTTGACAGGACAGGGCTATGGCTACACCTTC.

This clonotype has just a few counts. The V gene is TRBV5-1, the J gene TRBJ1-3, with 8 positions matching TRBD1. V lost 5 bases and J lost 10; bases outside the gene matches: 5. The CDR3 runs 12 residues. Germline V gene sequence: CDR1 SGHRS, CDR2 YFSETQ. This CDR3 is CASSSGQGTIYF. The CDR3 coding sequence is TGCGCCAGCAGTTCTGGACAGGGAACCATATATTTT. Variable domain in full (rest from reference TRBV5-1 and TRBJ1-3): KAGVTQTPRYLIKTRGQQVTLSCSPISGHRSVSWYQQTPGQGLQFLFEYFSETQRNKGNFPGRFSGRQFSNSRSEMNVSTLELGDSALYLCASSSGQGTIYFGEGSWLTVV.

This clonotype was detected only a few times. This rearrangement joins TRBV7-2 to TRBJ1-5; TRBD1 agrees at 8 bases. The CDR3 is 15 amino acids. V was clipped by 5 bases and J by 3 bases; unmatched bases: 6. Germline values: CDR1 SGHTA, CDR2 FQGNSA. CDR3 in DNA: TGTGCCAGCAGCCCCGGGACAGGCAACAATCAGCCCCAGCATTTT. This codes for CASSPGTGNNQPQHF.

The chain is built from TRBV6-2 or TRBV6-3 and TRBJ2-7; weak D call: TRBD2 (6 bases). The CDR3 totals 17 residues. V was pared by 6 bases and J by 0 bases, with 21 bases between. The germline V gene has CDR1 MNHEY and CDR2 SVGEGT. The CDR3 sequence is CASSRTRDARSSYEQYF. CDR3 nucleotides: TGTGCCAGCAGCCGCACGCGGGACGCCCGAAGCTCCTACGAGCAGTACTTC.

The genes are TRBV24-1 and TRBJ2-1; D may be TRBD2 (5 bases). Germline V lookup: CDR1 KGHDR, CDR2 SFDVKD. This CDR3 has 14 amino acids. Trimming pared 8 bases from V and 2 bases from J, leaving 12 bases between. The CDR3 nucleotides are TGTGCCACCAACGCGGGTCGGACCTACAATGAGCAGTTCTTC. Amino acid sequence: CATNAGRTYNEQFF.

V and J are TRBV6-1 and TRBJ2-2; D might be TRBD1 (6 bases). In germline, CDR1 is MNHNS, CDR2 SASEGT. The CDR3 is made up of 16 amino acids. V was cut by 1 base and J by 1 base, with 10 bases left in between. CDR3 protein: CASSEGGQMNTGELFF. The CDR3 nucleotides read TGTGCCAGCAGTGAAGGTGGACAGATGAACACCGGGGAGCTGTTTTTT.

CDR3 in amino acids: CSAQGRMEERLTPQHF. CDR3 nucleotide sequence: TGCAGTGCTCAGGGACGGATGGAGGAAAGGTTGACGCCCCAGCATTTT. The J gene is TRBJ1-5, the V gene TRBV20-1, with D perhaps matching TRBD1 (5 bases). The CDR3 sequence is 16 residues long. CDR1 and CDR2 from the germline V gene are DFQATT and SNEGSKA (reference sequence). V shed 5 bases and J shed 9 bases, with 26 bases lying between them.

A few counts support this clonotype. This CDR3 reads CASSREENTGELFF. The CDR3 region has the DNA TGTGCCAGCAGCCGGGAAGAGAACACCGGGGAGCTGTTTTTT. The chain has TRBV2 and TRBJ2-2, with a weak D call TRBD2 (5 bases). V lost 6 bases, J lost 1 base, and 9 bases lay in between. The CDR3 is 14 residues long. Germline assignment: CDR1 SNHLY and CDR2 FYNNEI.

The chain couples TRBV27 to TRBJ2-3; 7 bases agree with TRBD2. The V segment lost 0 bases and the J segment 10 bases; nucleotides outside the gene matches: 13. In germline, CDR1 is MNHEY, CDR2 SMNVEV (reference sequence). This CDR3 contains 16 residues. The CDR3 spells CASSLSSRGDLSPQYF. The CDR3 region has the DNA TGTGCCAGCAGTTTATCGAGCCGGGGGGACCTATCTCCGCAGTATTTT.

This clonotype was counted a few times. The chain employs TRBV28 and TRBJ1-2, with no clear D. The CDR3 spans 16 residues. Germline V CDR1 and CDR2: MDHEN, SYDVKM. Trimming took off 7 bases at V and 4 bases at J, with 22 bases between the two ends. CDR3 sequence reads: CASTKRAGGGSYGYTF. The CDR3 DNA follows: TGTGCCAGCACCAAACGGGCCGGAGGAGGGTCCTATGGCTACACCTTC.

The chain's CDR3 is CSAVTGGTTADTQYF. CDR3 in DNA: TGCAGTGCTGTTACGGGGGGAACTACGGCAGATACGCAGTATTTT. The genes are TRBV20-1 and TRBJ2-3, with TRBD2 identical over 7 bases. Germline V gene sequence: CDR1 DFQATT, CDR2 SNEGSKA (reference sequence). J gave up 4 bases and V 5 bases, and 12 bases lay outside the gene matches. CDR3 length equals 15 residues.

A few counts support this clonotype. V gene TRBV20-1 combines with J gene TRBJ2-3; unclear D gene. Germline V gene sequence: CDR1 DFQATT, CDR2 SNEGSKA (reference sequence). The CDR3 has 14 residues. Trimming removed 0 bases at V and 8 bases at J, with 15 bases between. CDR3 DNA: TGCAGTGCTAGAGAGCCAAGGATTCTCCGTACGCAGTATTTT. It is translated as CSAREPRILRTQYF.

The V gene is TRBV19, the J gene TRBJ1-6; 7 bases are shared with TRBD1. CDR3 length: 15 amino acids. V lost 7 bases, J lost 7 bases, and 10 bases stayed unmatched. Germline V gene lookup returns CDR1 LNHDA and CDR2 SQIVND (reference sequence). CDR3 residues: CASKGQYRGNSPLHF. The DNA for the CDR3 is TGTGCCAGTAAAGGGCAGTACAGGGGAAATTCACCCCTCCACTTT.

J is TRBJ1-3 and V is TRBV6-1, with D possibly matching TRBD1 (5 bases). Germline CDR1 MNHNS, CDR2 SASEGT. The CDR3 contains 15 residues. The germline V and J ends were trimmed by 7 bases and 0 bases, with 13 bases remaining between them. In nucleotides, the CDR3 is TGTGCCAGCACCAAAACCAGGGACTCTGGAAACACCATATATTTT. Its translation: CASTKTRDSGNTIYF.

This sequence joins TRBV11-1 and TRBJ2-3; 10 nucleotides align to TRBD2. From germline, CDR1 is SGHAT and CDR2 FQDESV (reference sequence). The CDR3 has 17 residues. J was trimmed by 2 bases and V by 5 bases; bases with no gene match: 10. CDR3 sequence reads: CASSQTFSGGSTDTQYF. CDR3 nucleotide sequence: TGTGCCAGCAGCCAAACGTTTAGCGGGGGGTCCACAGATACGCAGTATTTT. The entire variable domain, with the rest obtained from reference TRBV11-1 and TRBJ2-3, is as follows: EAEVAQSPRYKITEKSQAVAFWCDPISGHATLYWYRQILGQGPELLVQFQDESVVDDSQLPKDRFSAERLKGVDSTLKIQPAELGDSAMYLCASSQTFSGGSTDTQYFGPGTRLTVL.

This sequence joins TRBV28 and TRBJ1-3; D uncertain. Germline CDR1 is MDHEN and CDR2 is SYDVKM. The germline V and J ends were trimmed by 10 bases and 0 bases, with 13 bases remaining between them. The CDR3 is 14 amino acids. The CDR3 nucleotides are TGTGCCACCATAGAAGCTGCCTCTGGAAACACCATATATTTT. Protein product: CATIEAASGNTIYF.